This T cell receptor (beta chain) stems from a study of T-cell reconstitution after alpha-beta-depleted transplantation in children. Germline V gene lookup returns CDR1 MGHDK and CDR2 SYGVNS. Trimming stripped 0 bases from V and 0 bases from J, with 14 bases between. The CDR3 has 17 residues. During its preparation, the TCRbeta library received unique molecular identifiers. Via MiXCR, TCRdb re-called the PCR reads, giving one row per CDR3 protein. The data show hundreds of thousands of distinct CDR3 sequences, roughly 13% seen once. This clonotype was counted a few times. V usage is TRBV25-1 and J usage is TRBJ2-5; the D gene could be TRBD1 or TRBD2 (6 bases each). Sequences were derived from PBMCs, mostly from graft donor cells, sampled 360 days after TCRalphabeta/CD19-depleted stem cell transplant. The receptor was derived from a male patient aged 10 to 17 who had a stem cell transplant for acute myeloid leukemia, so the T cells may come from the graft donor. The CDR3 region is CASSEYPGAADQETQYF. CDR3 coding DNA: TGTGCCAGCAGTGAATATCCGGGGGCCGCGGACCAAGAGACCCAGTACTTC.